A single sample is the source of the 27 T cell receptor beta chains below, sequenced in a study. In TCRdb, the 5' RACE reads were re-called with MiXCR into one record per CDR3 protein. The table has approximately 44,000 distinct CDR3 sequences, over 25% seen once; the top ten hold about 3.9%. The sample taken for sequencing was memory CD4+ T cells sorted from a lymph node. Sample subset: memory CD4+ T cells, CD4+CD45RO+CD25-. These receptors were collected from a female donor with breast cancer.

The rearrangement links TRBV20-1 to TRBJ2-3; TRBD1 matches 7 bases. Germline V gene data show CDR1 as DFQATT and CDR2 as SNEGSKA (reference sequence). V gave up 1 base and J gave up 6 bases; unmatched junction bases: 7. The CDR3 covers 14 residues. CDR3 sequence reads: CSARVGTVVDTQYF. DNA for the CDR3: TGCAGTGCTAGAGTGGGGACAGTGGTTGATACGCAGTATTTT.

This clonotype has more than one count but fewer than ten. The chain uses TRBV5-1 and TRBJ2-5; D is unresolved. The CDR3 is 12 residues long. Trimming took off 3 bases at V and 3 bases at J, with 6 bases between the two ends. Germline-derived CDR1 and CDR2 are SGHRS and YFSETQ. CDR3 amino acids: CASSWTKETQYF. CDR3 DNA: TGCGCCAGCAGCTGGACCAAAGAGACCCAGTACTTC. Full variable domain (remainder filled in from reference TRBV5-1 and TRBJ2-5): KAGVTQTPRYLIKTRGQQVTLSCSPISGHRSVSWYQQTPGQGLQFLFEYFSETQRNKGNFPGRFSGRQFSNSRSEMNVSTLELGDSALYLCASSWTKETQYFGPGTRLLVL.

This clonotype was detected only a few times. The V and J genes are TRBV5-1 and TRBJ1-5; 11 bases fit TRBD1. The CDR3 runs 14 residues. CDR1 SGHRS and CDR2 YFSETQ come from the germline V gene. Trimming took 4 bases from V and 7 from J; bases not matched to a gene: 4. The CDR3 sequence: CASSPGQGGQPQHF. CDR3 bases: TGCGCCAGCAGCCCGGGACAGGGGGGACAGCCCCAGCATTTT.

This clonotype showed up just a few times. The chain links TRBV10-3 to TRBJ2-3, with 10 positions matching TRBD2. With 6 bases clipped from V and 3 bases from J, the junction kept 12 bases outside the gene matches. The germline V gene encodes CDR1 ENHRY and CDR2 SYGVKD. The CDR3 sequence is 17 residues long. The CDR3: CAIRDFTSGKGTDTQYF. The CDR3 nucleotides read TGTGCCATCAGGGACTTCACTAGCGGGAAGGGGACAGATACGCAGTATTTT.

This clonotype has more than one count but fewer than ten. The junction shows a germline mismatch at one end, possibly a read error. This chain connects TRBV12-3 or TRBV12-4 to TRBJ2-3; D is uncertain. CDR3 length equals 11 residues. DNA for the CDR3: TGTGCCAGCAGTACGGCAGATATGCAGTATTTT. This translates into CASSTADMQYF.

This clonotype is a singleton in its sample. The V gene is TRBV20-1, the J gene TRBJ2-5, with a weak D call TRBD1 (6 bases). The CDR3 runs to 14 residues. From germline, CDR1 is DFQATT and CDR2 SNEGSKA (reference sequence). Trimming stripped 3 bases from V and 4 bases from J, with 15 bases between. CDR3 region: CSASGATGRETQYF. Here the CDR3 DNA reads TGCAGTGCTAGTGGGGCTACAGGGAGAGAGACCCAGTACTTC.

In its sample, this clonotype was seen a few times. No conserved phenylalanine or tryptophan is present at the end of the CDR3, so a read error is the likely explanation. The chain links TRBV4-3 to TRBJ2-3; D is uncertain. Trimming stripped 2 bases from V and 2 bases from J, with 11 bases between. This CDR3 comprises 15 residues. Germline values: CDR1 LGHNA, CDR2 YSLEER. The CDR3: CASSQSSEPTDTQYL. The CDR3 region has the DNA TGCGCCAGCAGCCAATCCTCGGAACCCACAGATACGCAGTATCTT.

The J gene is TRBJ2-3, the V gene TRBV5-1, with D hard to call. Trimming took off 0 bases at V and 7 bases at J, with 12 bases between the two ends. Germline CDR1 SGHRS, CDR2 YFSETQ. The CDR3 consists of 14 residues. The CDR3 here is CASSLGVTRNTQYF. The CDR3 bases are TGCGCCAGCAGCTTGGGGGTGACACGAAATACGCAGTATTTT. Filled out from reference TRBV5-1 and TRBJ2-3, the complete variable domain reads KAGVTQTPRYLIKTRGQQVTLSCSPISGHRSVSWYQQTPGQGLQFLFEYFSETQRNKGNFPGRFSGRQFSNSRSEMNVSTLELGDSALYLCASSLGVTRNTQYFGPGTRLTVL.

This clonotype was counted a few times. This CDR3 is CASSSPGQGGNSPLHF. The CDR3 nucleotides are TGTGCCAGCAGCTCCCCGGGACAAGGAGGGAATTCACCCCTCCACTTT. The chain has TRBV12-3 or TRBV12-4 and TRBJ1-6; D is perhaps TRBD1 (6 bases). V lost 6 bases and J lost 7, with 19 bases in between. The CDR3 is 16 residues long.

V is TRBV11-2 and J is TRBJ2-2; 7 nucleotides line up with TRBD2. The V gene's germline CDR1 is SGHAT and CDR2 FQNNGV. J was trimmed by 7 bases and V by 5 bases; bases with no gene match: 1. The CDR3 consists of 12 residues. In DNA form, the CDR3 reads TGTGCCAGCAGCGGGGGGGTCGGGGAGCTGTTTTTT. As protein: CASSGGVGELFF.

The chain recombines TRBV27 with TRBJ2-3, with TRBD2 matching 14 bases. Germline CDR1 is MNHEY and CDR2 is SMNVEV (reference sequence). The ends lost 6 bases at V and 1 base at J; junction bases unmatched: 12. The CDR3 is 19 amino acids. The CDR3 DNA is TGTGCCAGCAGCCCTCTAGGGACTAGCGGGGGCGGGGGCACAGATACGCAGTATTTT. This encodes CASSPLGTSGGGGTDTQYF.

This clonotype came up a few times. V and J are TRBV5-5 and TRBJ2-5; 9 nucleotides line up with TRBD1. The CDR3 spans 14 residues. J was trimmed by 5 bases and V by 2 bases; bases with no gene match: 4. Germline V gives CDR1 SGHKS, CDR2 YYEKEE (reference sequence). The CDR3 loop is CASSFGTGQETQYF. CDR3 coding DNA: TGTGCCAGCAGCTTTGGGACAGGGCAGGAGACCCAGTACTTC.

This clonotype occurred a few times. The rearrangement joins TRBV7-6 to TRBJ2-3, with D possibly being TRBD1 (6 bases). CDR1 SGHVS and CDR2 FNYEAQ come from the germline V gene. V lost 5 bases, J lost 3 bases, and 9 bases lay in between. The CDR3 covers 13 residues. CDR3 sequence: CASSNRETDTQYF. DNA for the CDR3: TGTGCCAGCAGCAACAGGGAAACAGATACGCAGTATTTT.

This clonotype was picked up a small number of times. The rearrangement joins TRBV12-3 or TRBV12-4 to TRBJ2-2, with no clear D. Deletions cut 5 bases from V and 7 bases from J, with 8 bases between. The CDR3 sequence is 12 residues long. CDR3 protein: CASSPIGGELFF. CDR3 in DNA: TGTGCCAGCAGTCCCATCGGCGGGGAGCTGTTTTTT.

The chain joins TRBV5-4 to TRBJ1-6; TRBD1 aligns across 8 bases. The CDR3 totals 15 residues. Germline trimming cut 2 bases from V and 6 bases from J; bases unmatched to any gene: 4. CDR1 and CDR2 (germline): SGHNT, YYREEE (reference sequence). The CDR3 here is CASSLGDRLNSPLHF. DNA for the CDR3: TGTGCCAGCAGCTTAGGGGACAGGCTTAATTCACCCCTCCACTTT.

Only a few counts were recorded for this clonotype. The CDR3 sequence is CASSQRTDTQYF. In nucleotides, the CDR3 is TGCGCCAGCAGCCAACGCACAGATACGCAGTATTTT. The chain employs TRBV4-1 and TRBJ2-3; D ambiguous. V lost 2 bases to trimming and J lost 1 base, with 1 base between them. Germline lookup yields CDR1 MGHRA and CDR2 YSYEKL. The CDR3 runs 12 residues.

This clonotype was detected only a few times. This rearrangement joins TRBV6-2 or TRBV6-3 to TRBJ1-5; the D gene is possibly TRBD1 (6 bases). CDR3 size: 15 residues. Trimming shortened V by 4 bases and J by 2 bases, and 12 bases separated the two germline ends. Germline-derived CDR1 and CDR2 are MNHEY and SVGEGT. The CDR3 DNA reads as TGTGCCAGCAGTTTACCAGGGGTTGGCAATCAGCCCCAGCATTTT. The encoded protein is CASSLPGVGNQPQHF.

The chain couples TRBV6-5 to TRBJ2-7, with D possibly matching TRBD1 (5 bases). The germline V and J ends were trimmed by 6 bases and 4 bases, with 13 bases remaining between them. CDR1 and CDR2 from the germline V gene are MNHEY and SVGAGI. This CDR3 spans 13 amino acids. In nucleotides, the CDR3 is TGTGCCAGCAGCAGAAACCAGGGTTACGAGCAGTACTTC. Its protein is CASSRNQGYEQYF.

Ten or more counts support this clonotype. This sequence joins TRBV20-1 and TRBJ1-3; no definite D call. Germline loops: CDR1 DFQATT, CDR2 SNEGSKA (reference sequence). Trimming stripped 5 bases from V and 0 bases from J, with 11 bases between. This CDR3 comprises 14 residues. The CDR3 is CSAPLPASGNTIYF. For the CDR3, the DNA is TGCAGTGCTCCTCTCCCTGCCTCTGGAAACACCATATATTTT.

The rearrangement links TRBV5-1 to TRBJ2-5; 9 bases align to TRBD1. J gave up 4 bases and V 5 bases, and 9 bases lay outside the gene matches. This CDR3 contains 15 residues. Per the germline V gene, CDR1 is SGHRS and CDR2 is YFSETQ. The CDR3 region has the DNA TGCGCCAGCAGGTCCGGGACAGGGACGGGAGAGACCCAGTACTTC. Encoded protein: CASRSGTGTGETQYF. Using reference TRBV5-1 and TRBJ2-5 for the parts outside the CDR3, the full variable domain is KAGVTQTPRYLIKTRGQQVTLSCSPISGHRSVSWYQQTPGQGLQFLFEYFSETQRNKGNFPGRFSGRQFSNSRSEMNVSTLELGDSALYLCASRSGTGTGETQYFGPGTRLLVL.

The gene calls are TRBV7-9 and TRBJ2-7, with 9 bases fitting TRBD1. The germline CDR1 and CDR2 sequences are SEHNR and FQNEAQ (reference sequence). The CDR3 length is 14 residues. V shed 5 bases and J 3 bases; nucleotides not matched to a gene: 5. In nucleotides, the CDR3 is TGTGCCAGCAGCCAACGACAGGGGGTCTACGAGCAGTACTTC. It codes for CASSQRQGVYEQYF.

This clonotype has only a few counts. The rearrangement links TRBV11-1 to TRBJ2-3; D is uncertain. The germline V and J ends were trimmed by 4 bases and 3 bases, with 5 bases remaining between them. Germline CDR1 is SGHAT and CDR2 is FQDESV (reference sequence). This CDR3 is built from 12 residues. The CDR3 DNA is TGTGCCAGCAGCTACGCTACAGATACGCAGTATTTT. Translation gives CASSYATDTQYF.

This clonotype came up a few times. CDR3 protein: CASSYSKGRDNSPLHF. The CDR3 region has the DNA TGTGCCAGCAGTTACTCGAAGGGCCGAGATAATTCACCCCTCCACTTT. This sequence joins TRBV6-5 and TRBJ1-6; D gene uncertain. The germline V and J ends were trimmed by 0 bases and 5 bases, with 11 bases remaining between them. Germline V gene data show CDR1 as MNHEY and CDR2 as SVGAGI. This CDR3 contains 16 residues.

This clonotype was observed many times. The chain combines TRBV10-3 with TRBJ2-5; possibly TRBD1 or TRBD2 for D (6 bases each). Germline loops: CDR1 ENHRY, CDR2 SYGVKD. Trimming removed 3 bases from V and 4 bases from J, with 12 bases in between. This CDR3 comprises 14 residues. The CDR3 is CAISDPRGLETQYF. The DNA of the CDR3 is TGTGCCATCAGTGATCCCCGGGGGCTAGAGACCCAGTACTTC.

This clonotype was seen a handful of times. The chain is built from TRBV7-3 and TRBJ2-5; 10 bases agree with TRBD1. Trimming at V came to 5 bases and at J to 5 bases, leaving 2 bases not matched to a gene. Germline loops: CDR1 SGHTA, CDR2 FQGTGA. This CDR3 has 13 amino acids. The CDR3 sequence is CASSQGQGETQYF. The DNA of the CDR3 is TGTGCCAGCAGCCAGGGACAGGGGGAGACCCAGTACTTC. Full variable domain (remainder filled in from reference TRBV7-3 and TRBJ2-5): GAGVSQTPSNKVTEKGKYVELRCDPISGHTALYWYRQSLGQGPEFLIYFQGTGAADDSGLPNDRFFAVRPEGSVSTLKIQRTERGDSAVYLCASSQGQGETQYFGPGTRLLVL.

This clonotype was counted a few times. CDR3 sequence: CASSLGPSGPAYEQYF. Written as DNA, the CDR3 is TGTGCCAGCAGCTTAGGGCCTAGCGGGCCCGCCTACGAGCAGTACTTC. This sequence joins TRBV7-2 and TRBJ2-7, with 8 nucleotides matching TRBD2. After removal of 1 base from V and 2 bases from J, the junction contained 7 bases not matched to a gene. Germline V gives CDR1 SGHTA, CDR2 FQGNSA. CDR3 length: 16 residues.

This clonotype has a handful of counts. Compared with germline, one end of the junction differs, possibly owing to a read error. This chain links TRBV7-7 with TRBJ2-5; D might be TRBD1 or TRBD2, each matching 5 bases. The CDR3 runs to 14 residues. Germline-derived CDR1 and CDR2 are SSHAT and FNYEAQ (reference sequence). CDR3 coding DNA: TGTGCTAGCAGCTTAGGGGACGGGTCCGAGACCCAGTACTTC. It codes for CASSLGDGSETQYF.